This entry lists 20 T cell receptor beta chains sequenced from one sample in a study of blood T cell repertoires in COVID-19. The repertoire was sequenced with immunoSEQ multiplex PCR; TCRdb's copy has only in-frame clones and lacks some. The sample records 200,000 or so clones, around 90% being singletons. Sequencing was done on a sample of PBMCs or T cells enriched from blood (not recorded which). These receptors were collected from a woman under 40 who had recovered from COVID-19.

The chain joins TRBV5-6 to TRBJ1-6; perhaps TRBD1 as D (6 bases). Germline CDR1 reads SGHDT; CDR2 reads YYEEEE. The CDR3 runs 15 residues. The V end was cut by 2 bases, the J end by 10 bases, with 16 bases between. Here the CDR3 reads CASSFTGGPGSPLHF. DNA for the CDR3: TGTGCCAGCAGCTTTACGGGGGGGCCAGGATCACCCCTCCACTTT.

The DNA for the CDR3 is TGTGCCAGCAGCCCGGGGAATAGCCTCCACTTT. Translated: CASSPGNSLHF. The chain links TRBV14 to TRBJ1-6; D remains unclear. V was cut by 4 bases and J by 15 bases, with 10 bases left in between. The CDR3 is 11 amino acids. Germline V gives CDR1 SGHDN, CDR2 FVKESK.

The chain links TRBV5-1 to TRBJ1-2; D is unresolved. Between the trimmed V and J ends, which lost 4 bases and 4 bases, there was a span of 17 bases. Germline CDR1 reads SGHRS; CDR2 reads YFSETQ. This CDR3 contains 15 residues. Here the CDR3 DNA reads TGCGCCAGCAGCGTGGACCTTTCAGTCTCCTATGGCTACACCTTC. It specifies CASSVDLSVSYGYTF.

The chain recombines TRBV28 with TRBJ1-4; D gene ambiguous. Germline CDR1 MDHEN, CDR2 SYDVKM. Trimming left V 4 bases short and J 0 bases short, with 3 bases between. This CDR3 region has 13 residues. CDR3 protein: CASSSATNEKLFF. CDR3 nucleotides: TGTGCCAGCAGTTCAGCAACTAATGAAAAACTGTTTTTT.

This clone was found once. The chain employs TRBV11-2 and TRBJ1-5; D might be TRBD1 (5 bases). Trimming stripped 0 bases from V and 6 bases from J, with 12 bases between. Germline loops: CDR1 SGHAT, CDR2 FQNNGV. CDR3 length equals 15 residues. CDR3 bases: TGTGCCAGCAGCTTAGAGGGCAGGGTGGGTCAGCCCCAGCATTTT. Translating gives CASSLEGRVGQPQHF.

The gene calls are TRBV7-3 and TRBJ2-1, with TRBD2 as a possible D gene (6 bases). V dropped 3 bases and J dropped 9 bases, with 15 bases sitting between them. The CDR3 has 14 residues. Germline V gene data show CDR1 as SGHTA and CDR2 as FQGTGA. Here the CDR3 DNA reads TGTGCCAGCAGCTTCCAGCCGACTAGTCCTGAGCAGTTCTTC. This sequence encodes CASSFQPTSPEQFF.

The rearrangement links TRBV10-3 to TRBJ2-7; 7 bases map to TRBD2. The CDR3 is made up of 13 amino acids. V dropped 2 bases and J dropped 2; count of bases not matched to a gene: 0. Germline CDR1 ENHRY, CDR2 SYGVKD. CDR3 sequence: CAISEGLAYEQYF. CDR3 DNA sequence: TGTGCCATCAGTGAGGGACTAGCCTACGAGCAGTACTTC.

This chain connects TRBV6-5 to TRBJ2-5; 11 bases are a match to TRBD2. Germline V CDR1 and CDR2: MNHEY, SVGAGI. After removal of 10 bases from V and 4 bases from J, the junction contained 5 bases not matched to a gene. This CDR3 has 13 residues. For the CDR3, the DNA is TGTGCCACCGGGACTAGCGGCTTAGAGACCCAGTACTTC. Translating it yields CATGTSGLETQYF.

This chain links TRBV27 with TRBJ2-7; a weak D match, TRBD2 (5 bases). This CDR3 has 16 residues. From germline, CDR1 is MNHEY and CDR2 SMNVEV (reference sequence). V lost 5 bases and J lost 2, with 19 bases in between. The CDR3 nucleotides are TGTGCCAGCAGTCCTTCTTTCGGGGAGACTCCCTACGAGCAGTACTTC. Its translation: CASSPSFGETPYEQYF.

CDR3 sequence: CAHGKALNTEAFF. The CDR3 DNA is TGTGCTCACGGGAAGGCTTTGAACACTGAAGCTTTCTTT. The chain employs TRBV6-5 and TRBJ1-1; D not resolved. The CDR3 has 13 amino acids. Germline lookup yields CDR1 MNHEY and CDR2 SVGAGI.

The J gene is TRBJ1-2, the V gene TRBV7-8, with 7 bases lining up with TRBD1. After removal of 1 base from V and 4 bases from J, the junction contained 6 bases not matched to a gene. The CDR3 loop spans 15 amino acids. Germline CDR1 reads SGHVS; CDR2 reads FQNEAQ. The CDR3 is CASSLGVGGGYGYTF. Written as DNA, the CDR3 is TGTGCCAGCAGCTTAGGGGTAGGGGGCGGCTATGGCTACACCTTC.

The J gene is TRBJ1-1, the V gene TRBV5-6; 7 positions match TRBD1. V dropped 1 base and J dropped 12; count of bases not matched to a gene: 3. This CDR3 comprises 11 residues. Per the germline V gene, CDR1 is SGHDT and CDR2 is YYEEEE. CDR3 residues: CASSLTGETFF. The CDR3 region has the DNA TGTGCCAGCAGCTTGACAGGGGAGACTTTCTTT.

This clone was counted ten times or more. The chain links TRBV7-9 to TRBJ1-2, with D perhaps TRBD1 (6 bases). The CDR3 has 14 residues. Germline CDR1 SEHNR, CDR2 FQNEAQ (reference sequence). The V gene lost 5 bases and the J gene lost 7 bases, with 17 bases spanning the gap. CDR3 in amino acids: CASSPPGGGSGYTF. CDR3 coding DNA: TGTGCCAGCAGCCCGCCGGGGGGCGGATCTGGCTACACCTTC.

This clone has only one observation. The rearrangement links TRBV7-9 to TRBJ2-7; 9 nucleotides match TRBD1. The CDR3 sequence is 15 residues long. CDR1 and CDR2 (germline): SEHNR, FQNEAQ (reference sequence). V trimming: 4 bases; J trimming: 4 bases; junction bases outside the gene matches: 8. The CDR3 region is CASSSEDRGAYEQYF. Here the CDR3 DNA reads TGTGCCAGCAGCTCCGAGGACAGGGGAGCTTACGAGCAGTACTTC.

The chain combines TRBV7-9 with TRBJ2-5; 11 bases are a match to TRBD1. Germline trimming cut 5 bases from V and 3 bases from J; bases unmatched to any gene: 8. The CDR3 contains 16 residues. Germline-derived CDR1 and CDR2 are SEHNR and FQNEAQ (reference sequence). CDR3 nucleotide sequence: TGTGCCAGCAGCCGGGAACGGGGACAGGGGGAAGAGACCCAGTACTTC. Amino acid sequence: CASSRERGQGEETQYF.

The J gene is TRBJ2-1, the V gene TRBV12-3 or TRBV12-4; the match to TRBD1 covers 7 bases. This CDR3 has 12 amino acids. The V gene end was trimmed by 7 bases and the J gene end by 8 bases; junction bases not matched to a gene: 5. The CDR3 spells CASTRTGYEQFF. The CDR3 DNA follows: TGTGCCAGCACCCGGACAGGCTATGAGCAGTTCTTC.

J is TRBJ1-2 and V is TRBV7-3, with 8 bases aligning to TRBD1. CDR1 is SGHTA, CDR2 FQGTGA, per germline. This CDR3 region has 13 residues. With V trimmed by 4 bases and J by 7 bases, 5 bases remained unmatched. The CDR3: CASSSVQGGGYTF. The CDR3 coding sequence is TGTGCCAGCAGCTCAGTACAGGGGGGTGGCTACACCTTC. The variable domain in full, completed from reference TRBV7-3 and TRBJ1-2, reads GAGVSQTPSNKVTEKGKYVELRCDPISGHTALYWYRQSLGQGPEFLIYFQGTGAADDSGLPNDRFFAVRPEGSVSTLKIQRTERGDSAVYLCASSSVQGGGYTFGSGTRLTVV.

The rearrangement joins TRBV29-1 to TRBJ2-1, with 8 bases fitting TRBD1. Per the germline V gene, CDR1 is SQVTM and CDR2 is ANQGSEA. Trimming removed 6 bases from V and 1 base from J; junction bases left unmatched: 5. The CDR3 has 14 amino acids. CDR3 in amino acids: CSVQGAGSYNEQFF. The DNA for the CDR3 is TGCAGCGTGCAGGGGGCAGGTTCCTACAATGAGCAGTTCTTC.

The chain couples TRBV15 to TRBJ1-5; D is possibly TRBD1 (6 bases). With 5 bases removed from V and 1 base from J, the gap between germline ends came to 18 bases. CDR1 LNHNV and CDR2 YYDKDF come from the germline V gene (reference sequence). The CDR3 has 17 amino acids. In DNA, the CDR3 is TGTGCCACCAGCGGGGGGGGGCAGGGATCGAGCAATCAGCCCCAGCATTTT. Translation: CATSGGGQGSSNQPQHF.

The chain is built from TRBV15 and TRBJ2-1, with 12 bases matching TRBD2. V was pared by 4 bases and J by 9 bases, with 7 bases of the junction left unmatched. This CDR3 is built from 15 residues. Germline CDR1 LNHNV, CDR2 YYDKDF (reference sequence). This CDR3 is CATSKTTSGGAEQFF. Written as DNA, the CDR3 is TGTGCCACCAGCAAAACGACTAGCGGGGGAGCTGAGCAGTTCTTC. The entire variable domain, with the rest obtained from reference TRBV15 and TRBJ2-1, is as follows: DAMVIQNPRYQVTQFGKPVTLSCSQTLNHNVMYWYQQKSSQAPKLLFHYYDKDFNNEADTPDNFQSRRPNTSFCFLDIRSPGLGDTAMYLCATSKTTSGGAEQFFGPGTRLTVL.